What follows describes a single T cell receptor beta chain. The antigen is unknown. This record belongs to a study of T cell responses to AZD1222 COVID-19 vaccine. Overall study findings and caveats: Unmutated regions of variants are reportedly targeted by nearly half of spike-specific TCRs. The study identified only a handful of AZD1222 recipients as seropositive at baseline.

CDR1 is LNHDA, CDR2 SQIVND, per germline (reference sequence). V dropped 3 bases and J dropped 4 bases, with 13 bases sitting between them. The CDR3 covers 15 residues. Profiled with immunoSEQ multiplex PCR; TCRdb holds only in-frame clones, not every one. The sample includes 100,000 to 150,000 clones, about 90% of them seen just once. The chain uses TRBV19 and TRBJ1-5; TRBD1 is a possible D gene (5 bases). The receptor was derived from an adult who received the AZD1222 COVID-19 vaccine. The specimen comprised peripheral blood, sampled 28 days after the second AZD1222 dose. CDR3 in amino acids: CASSMIQADNQPQHF. The CDR3 region has the DNA TGTGCCAGTAGTATGATACAGGCAGATAATCAGCCCCAGCATTTT. Using reference TRBV19 and TRBJ1-5 for the parts outside the CDR3, the full variable domain is DGGITQSPKYLFRKEGQNVTLSCEQNLNHDAMYWYRQDPGQGLRLIYYSQIVNDFQKGDIAEGYSVSREKKESFPLTVTSAQKNPTAFYLCASSMIQADNQPQHFGDGTRLSIL.